Given below is one T cell receptor (beta chain) in context. This clonotype was picked up a small number of times. It lacks a known antigen. No much larger clonotype is one base removed from it; base qualities were not supplied. The library relied on 5' RACE. The data were produced on an Illumina HiSeq 2000. A universal primer binding site was introduced by template switching, and a unique molecular identifier was present in the final cDNA, enabling accurate counting of TCR cDNA molecules. Specific primers in the conserved constant-segment region were used to synthesize first-strand cDNA for TCR alpha and beta chains. To control for contamination, every cDNA library carried two barcodes: a SMART-Mk sample barcode plus Illumina barcodes. Two successive PCR steps introduced TruSeq adapter sequences along with Illumina sample barcodes. The TCR alpha and beta cDNA libraries were sequenced on the Illumina HiSeq platform using custom primers. The study's processing was this. MiGEC was used to process raw reads and extract unique molecular identifiers, and MiXCR was used to find CDR3 positions. Recombination models were inferred per individual with the repgenHMM and IGoR tools using an EM algorithm. The tcR package in R was used for shared clonotype analysis, with sharing normalized by the product of cloneset sizes. To study raw recombination free of thymic and clonal selection effects, out-of-frame nonproductive sequences were analyzed. In-frame beta chains were kept once TCRdb had trimmed the public reads at Q25 with fastp and called clones with MiXCR. For every CDR3 protein sequence, its rows merge into one entry that carries the most common genes and DNA. It is TCRdb's table, rather than the study itself, that gives the V and J calls and clone size. Here the sample has 400,000 to 500,000 distinct CDR3 sequences; around 18% occur a single time. The top ten hold around 12% of the sample.

The CDR3 contains 13 residues, cysteine and phenylalanine counted. Of the read, only the CDR3 DNA is kept; its 39 bases are in frame from base 1. The germline V gene (reference sequence) sets CDR1 to DFQATT and CDR2 to SNEGSKA. Relative to germline, V is 2 bases shorter and J is 1 base shorter, with 6 bases between their ends. The data were obtained in a study of identical twins (dated by TCRdb to 2015 to 2016). A note on the overall study: To test whether fetal clonotypes persist, this study deep-sequenced TCR alpha and beta repertoires from monozygotic twins, from unrelated adults of various ages, and from cord blood. Replicate twin experiments were performed at different times using different library preparation protocols to rule out contamination. Beyond this particular receptor, the publication reports: In monozygotic twins, recombination models systematically underestimated out-of-frame TCR alpha sharing, but the models matched the sharing seen between unrelated individuals. Conclusions relied on cross-sectional statistical analysis, since the same donors could not be followed over many years. Fewer insertions were carried by abundant cord blood beta clonotypes, a similar but weaker trend appeared in young adult naive repertoires, and no such trend appeared in memory repertoires. Invariant T cells such as MAIT and iNKT could partly confound zero-insertion analyses, though diverse VJ usage argued against this for most clonotypes. In beta out-of-frame sequences, excess twin sharing was weaker, because having fewer shared sequences lowered the signal-to-noise ratio. Compared with coincidental sharing between unrelated individuals, an excess of low generation-probability sequences was observed among out-of-frame TCR alpha sequences shared between twins.

Every donor in the study was a healthy Caucasian. Three unrelated non-twin adults were additionally sequenced: a male aged 18 to 30, a male aged 50 to 60 and a female aged 50 to 60. Miltenyi CD45RO+ enrichment and human naive T-cell isolation kits were used to isolate memory (CD45RO+) and naive T cells from PBMC. The clonotype comes from a man aged 50 or older in good health. In this chain, TRBV20-1 is recombined with TRBJ1-3, with no confidently assigned D gene. Sequenced material: naive T cells sorted from blood. Read against the paper, the sample's cell subset or site label means: cells isolated with a human naive T-cell isolation kit. At the DNA level, the sequence is TGCAGTGCTAGAAAGTTGTCTGGAAACACCATATATTTT. It encodes CSARKLSGNTIYF.